Following are 7 T cell receptor beta chains from one sample sequenced in a study of identical twins. TCRdb analysed the 5' RACE reads with MiXCR anew, one entry per CDR3 protein. Of 700,000 or so distinct CDR3 sequences in the sample, 8.6% were seen once. In addition, the sample was reused for a study of yellow fever vaccine responses in identical twins.

The source material was PBMCs. These receptors were collected from a woman in her late teens or twenties in good health.

This clonotype appeared many times. This chain links TRBV3-1 with TRBJ1-1; D is ambiguous. The CDR3 consists of 13 residues. Per the germline V gene, CDR1 is LGHDT and CDR2 is YNNKEL (reference sequence). Trimming shortened V by 7 bases and J by 1 base, and 10 bases separated the two germline ends. The CDR3: CASTLTTNTEAFF. The DNA for the CDR3 is TGTGCCAGCACCCTTACTACGAACACTGAAGCTTTCTTT.

This clonotype was recorded many times. V gene TRBV5-1 combines with J gene TRBJ2-1; TRBD2 agrees at 9 bases. The V and J ends lost 2 bases and 5 bases, in that order; junction bases with no gene match: 5. CDR1 is SGHRS and CDR2 is YFSETQ in the germline V gene. The CDR3 is made up of 15 amino acids. CDR3 DNA sequence: TGCGCCAGCAGCTTTTCTAGCGGGATTCACAATGAGCAGTTCTTC. It encodes CASSFSSGIHNEQFF.

The chain employs TRBV20-1 and TRBJ2-1; D uncertain. V shed 2 bases and J shed 4 bases, with 12 bases lying between them. The CDR3 length is 14 residues. Germline CDR1 is DFQATT and CDR2 is SNEGSKA (reference sequence). CDR3 bases: TGCAGTGCTAGACGAGCGCTACAATACAATGAGCAGTTCTTC. Translation: CSARRALQYNEQFF.

The chain combines TRBV10-3 with TRBJ2-1, with 9 bases that match TRBD1. V lost 4 bases, J lost 8 bases, and 9 bases stayed unmatched. Germline CDR1 ENHRY, CDR2 SYGVKD. The CDR3 consists of 15 residues. For the CDR3, the DNA is TGTGCCATCAGTGTTCCCGGGACAGGGAGCGATGAGCAGTTCTTC. This sequence encodes CAISVPGTGSDEQFF.

In DNA form, the CDR3 reads TGTGCCAGCACTTCCCCGGGCCCCACCGGGGAGCTGTTTTTT. Translating it yields CASTSPGPTGELFF. The chain couples TRBV6-5 to TRBJ2-2; D is uncertain. Deletions cut 7 bases from V and 4 bases from J, with 13 bases between. This CDR3 has 14 residues. Germline CDR1 and CDR2: MNHEY and SVGAGI.

Only a few counts were recorded for this clonotype. This chain links TRBV20-1 with TRBJ2-7; tentative D call: TRBD2 (5 bases). CDR1 DFQATT and CDR2 SNEGSKA come from the germline V gene (reference sequence). V was trimmed by 4 bases and J by 9 bases, leaving 22 bases between them. CDR3 length: 14 residues. CDR3 in amino acids: CSAIIVGRPEGQYF. The CDR3 nucleotides read TGCAGTGCTATAATAGTAGGCAGGCCCGAGGGGCAGTACTTC.

At least ten counts were recorded for this clonotype. V and J are TRBV14 and TRBJ2-7, with a possible D match to TRBD2 (5 bases). This CDR3 has 15 amino acids. Trimming took 4 bases from V and 2 from J, leaving 15 bases between them. In germline, CDR1 is SGHDN, CDR2 FVKESK. CDR3 DNA sequence: TGTGCCAGCAGCCTTTATCTCGGGGAAACCTACGAGCAGTACTTC. It encodes CASSLYLGETYEQYF.